The TCR beta chain under discussion was sequenced for a study of neurological immune-mediated disorders. This clonotype was recorded many times. The cDNA was produced through 5'RACE with 10-nucleotide random UMIs. Each CDR3 protein is one row after TCRdb ran MiXCR on the 5' RACE reads. The sample comprises 20,000 to 25,000 distinct CDR3 sequences, about 15% of which are singletons, and 15% rests with the top ten. Sequenced sample: PBMCs. The receptor's source is a female donor with HTLV-1-associated myelopathy (HAM/TSP).

The CDR3 DNA reads as TGTGCCAGCAGCTTGGGCAGGGGGTGGACAGATACGCAGTATTTT. This gives the protein CASSLGRGWTDTQYF. The chain is built from TRBV7-8 and TRBJ2-3; 7 positions agree with TRBD1. CDR1 SGHVS and CDR2 FQNEAQ come from the germline V gene. The CDR3 covers 15 residues. With 3 bases clipped from V and 3 bases from J, the junction kept 6 bases outside the gene matches.